Sequencing of this T cell receptor beta chain was carried out in a study of beta chain features in type 1 diabetes. General observations from the study: TCRB CDR3s were moderately but significantly shorter in Type 1 diabetes patients in all four CD4+ subsets. Possibly, sequencing cDNA over-represented cells that had high TCR expression levels. Compared with healthy donors, patients appeared to share more similar naive, central memory and regulatory TCRB repertoires.

Concerning this clone itself: Its antigen is not identified.

The sequenced template was cDNA made from the entire isolated RNA. The protocol was immunoSEQ multiplex PCR, while the TCRdb copy is restricted to in-frame clones and leaves out a portion. The data hold a few hundred thousand clones, with approximately 14% observed a single time. The origin of this receptor is a man under 40 with type 1 diabetes. Sequencing used naive CD4+ T cells from blood.

CDR3 DNA sequence: TGTGCCAGCAGCGCTCGGGACAGGGGGACAGATACGCAGTATTTT. It translates to CASSARDRGTDTQYF. This chain uses TRBV9 with TRBJ2-3, with TRBD1 matching 11 bases. CDR1 and CDR2 (germline): SGDLS, YYNGEE. V lost 3 bases to trimming and J lost 3 bases; unmatched junction nucleotides: 3. This CDR3 contains 15 residues.